This is a list of T cell receptor beta chains from one sample in a study of blood T cell repertoires in COVID-19. Method: immunoSEQ multiplex PCR; TCRdb's copy keeps in-frame clones and lacks some. The profile shows 50,000 to 75,000 clones, 91% of them singletons. The sequenced material came from peripheral blood. These receptors were taken from a human donor in a cohort sampled during active COVID-19. The CDR3 runs from the conserved cysteine through the conserved F or W. The D gene is left open where the match is weak. The size entry is marked missing in some rows and otherwise reads once, few, many or a size class.

D gene	V gene	J gene	clone size	CDR3 DNA	CDR3 protein
NA	TRBV5-4	TRBJ2-6	NA	TGTGCCAGCAGCATGTATCAGGGTATCCCTGGGGCCAACGTCCTGACTTTC	CASSMYQGIPGANVLTF
TRBD2	TRBV5-4	TRBJ2-5	once	TGTGCCAGCAGCCCTAGCGGGAGGGCCTTTCAGACCCAGTACTTC	CASSPSGRAFQTQYF
NA	TRBV7-2	TRBJ1-2	NA	TGTGCCAGCAGCCTCGAGGCATCTAACTATGGCTACACCTTC	CASSLEASNYGYTF
TRBD1	TRBV6-2/TRBV6-3	TRBJ2-7	NA	TGTGCCAGCAGTCTAACAGGGGGTAGCTCCTACGAGCAGTACTTC	CASSLTGGSSYEQYF
TRBD1	TRBV19	TRBJ2-6	NA	TGTGCCAGTTCCGGGACAGGCTACTCTGGGGCCAACGTCCTGACTTTC	CASSGTGYSGANVLTF
NA	TRBV27	TRBJ2-1	NA	TGTGCCAGCATTGGCGTTAGAGGCTACAATGAGCAGTTCTTC	CASIGVRGYNEQFF
TRBD1	TRBV6-5	TRBJ1-1	NA	TGTGCCAGCAGAGGGACAGGGTTCAGCACTGAAGCTTTCTTT	CASRGTGFSTEAFF
TRBD1	TRBV7-8	TRBJ1-2	NA	TGTGCCAGCAGCTTAGCACAGGGGTTCGATGGCTACACCTTC	CASSLAQGFDGYTF
NA	TRBV9	TRBJ2-3	NA	TGTGCCAGCAGCGTAGCTCCACTAGTCGGGACAGATACGCAGTATTTT	CASSVAPLVGTDTQYF
NA	TRBV7-8	TRBJ2-4	NA	TGTGCCAGCAGCCCGTTTAGGGGAAACATTCAGTACTTC	CASSPFRGNIQYF